Described below is a single TCR beta chain sequence and its context. Its antigen is not identified. This CDR3 region has 14 residues. Germline-derived CDR1 and CDR2 are KGHSH and LQKENI. Between the trimmed V and J ends, which lost 4 bases and 10 bases, there was a span of 19 bases. The data derive from a study of identical twins. Study conclusions and caveats: Not following the same donors, the study drew its conclusions from cross-sectional statistical analysis. Beta out-of-frame sequences showed weaker excess sharing between twins.

TCRdb re-analysed the 5' RACE reads in MiXCR, keeping a single row per CDR3 protein. Here the sample spans around 530,000 distinct CDR3 sequences, approximately 14% being singletons. These same data were also listed under a study on yellow fever vaccine responses in identical twins. From that study: A vaccine T cell response that seemed partly convergent and partly personalized was reported in twins.

Sequenced input: CD4+ T cells sorted from blood. The rearrangement uses TRBV18 and TRBJ1-2; possibly TRBD1 for D (5 bases). The sequence came from a woman under 30 in good health. The CDR3 nucleotides are TGTGCCAGCTCACTACGGGCAGGGAGGTACGACTACACCTTC. It translates to CASSLRAGRYDYTF.